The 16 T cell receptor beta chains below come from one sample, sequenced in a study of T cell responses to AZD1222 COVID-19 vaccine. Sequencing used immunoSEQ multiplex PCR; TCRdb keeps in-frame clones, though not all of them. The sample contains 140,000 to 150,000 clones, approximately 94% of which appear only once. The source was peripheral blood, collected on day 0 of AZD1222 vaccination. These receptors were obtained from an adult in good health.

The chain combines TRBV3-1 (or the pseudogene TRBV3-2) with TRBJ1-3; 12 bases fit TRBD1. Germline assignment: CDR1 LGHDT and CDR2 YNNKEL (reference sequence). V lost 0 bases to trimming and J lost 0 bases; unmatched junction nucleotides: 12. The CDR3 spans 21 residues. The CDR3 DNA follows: TGTGCCAGCAGCCAAGAGGGTTCCGGGACAGGGGGCGGAAGCTCTGGAAACACCATATATTTT. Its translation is CASSQEGSGTGGGSSGNTIYF.

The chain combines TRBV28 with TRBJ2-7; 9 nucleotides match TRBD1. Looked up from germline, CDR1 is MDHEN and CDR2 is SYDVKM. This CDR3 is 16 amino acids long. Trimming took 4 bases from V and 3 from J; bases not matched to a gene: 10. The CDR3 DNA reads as TGTGCCAGCAGTTCTCCGGGACAGGGAGGTTTCTACGAGCAGTACTTC. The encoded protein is CASSSPGQGGFYEQYF. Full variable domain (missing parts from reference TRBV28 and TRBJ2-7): DVKVTQSSRYLVKRTGEKVFLECVQDMDHENMFWYRQDPGLGLRLIYFSYDVKMKEKGDIPEGYSVSREKKERFSLILESASTNQTSMYLCASSSPGQGGFYEQYFGPGTRLTVT.

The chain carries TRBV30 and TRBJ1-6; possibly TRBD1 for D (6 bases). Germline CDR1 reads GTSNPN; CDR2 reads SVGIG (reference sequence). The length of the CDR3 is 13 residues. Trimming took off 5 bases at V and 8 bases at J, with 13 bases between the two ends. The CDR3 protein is CAWAGTFDSPLHF. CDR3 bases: TGTGCCTGGGCCGGGACATTCGATTCACCCCTCCACTTT. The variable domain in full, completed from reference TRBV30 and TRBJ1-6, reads SQTIHQWPATLVQPVGSPLSLECTVEGTSNPNLYWYRQAAGRGLQLLFYSVGIGQISSEVPQNLSASRPQDRQFILSSKKLLLSDSGFYLCAWAGTFDSPLHFGNGTRLTVT.

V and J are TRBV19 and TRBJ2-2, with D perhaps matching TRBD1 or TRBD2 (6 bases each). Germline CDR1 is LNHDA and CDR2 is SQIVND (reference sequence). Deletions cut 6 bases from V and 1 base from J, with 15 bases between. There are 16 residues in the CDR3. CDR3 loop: CASSTRRDKNTGELFF. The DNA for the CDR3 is TGTGCCAGTAGCACGCGGCGGGACAAGAACACCGGGGAGCTGTTTTTT.

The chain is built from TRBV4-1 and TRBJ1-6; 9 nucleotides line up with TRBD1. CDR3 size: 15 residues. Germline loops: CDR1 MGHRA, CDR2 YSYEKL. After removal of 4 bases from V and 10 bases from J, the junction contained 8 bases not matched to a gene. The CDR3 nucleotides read TGCGCCAGCAGCCTATCCGGGACAGGGTTCTCACCCCTCCACTTT. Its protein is CASSLSGTGFSPLHF.

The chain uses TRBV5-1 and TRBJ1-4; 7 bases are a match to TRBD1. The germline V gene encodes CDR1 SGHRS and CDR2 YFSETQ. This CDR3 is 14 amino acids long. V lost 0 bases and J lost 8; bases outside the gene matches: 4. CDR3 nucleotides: TGCGCCAGCAGCTTGGAGGGGGCCGAGGAAAAACTGTTTTTT. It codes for CASSLEGAEEKLFF.

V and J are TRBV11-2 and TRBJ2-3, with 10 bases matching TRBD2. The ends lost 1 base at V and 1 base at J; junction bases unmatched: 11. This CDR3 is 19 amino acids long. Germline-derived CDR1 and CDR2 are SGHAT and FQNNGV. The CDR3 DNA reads TGTGCCAGCAGCTTAGGATACCAGCTAGCGGGGGCCCGCACAGATACGCAGTATTTT. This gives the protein CASSLGYQLAGARTDTQYF.

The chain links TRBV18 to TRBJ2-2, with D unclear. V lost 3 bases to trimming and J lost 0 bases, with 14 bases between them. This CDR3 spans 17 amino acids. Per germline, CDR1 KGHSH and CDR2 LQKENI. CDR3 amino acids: CASSPGVIYANTGELFF. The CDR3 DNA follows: TGTGCCAGCTCACCCGGCGTTATTTACGCGAACACCGGGGAGCTGTTTTTT.

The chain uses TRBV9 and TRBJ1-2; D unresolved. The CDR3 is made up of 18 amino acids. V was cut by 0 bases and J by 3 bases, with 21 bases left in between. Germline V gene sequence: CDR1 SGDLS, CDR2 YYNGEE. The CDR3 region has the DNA TGTGCCAGCAGCGTAGGAGCAGACCTAGACTTGTCGGACTATGGCTACACCTTC. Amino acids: CASSVGADLDLSDYGYTF. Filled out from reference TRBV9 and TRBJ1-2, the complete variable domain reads DSGVTQTPKHLITATGQRVTLRCSPRSGDLSVYWYQQSLDQGLQFLIQYYNGEERAKGNILERFSAQQFPDLHSELNLSSLELGDSALYFCASSVGADLDLSDYGYTFGSGTRLTVV.

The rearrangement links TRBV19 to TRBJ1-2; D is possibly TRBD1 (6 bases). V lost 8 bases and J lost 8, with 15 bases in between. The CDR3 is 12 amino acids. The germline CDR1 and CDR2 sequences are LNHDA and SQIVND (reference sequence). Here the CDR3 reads CASGGSGAGYTF. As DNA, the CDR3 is TGTGCCAGTGGGGGGTCGGGGGCCGGCTACACCTTC.

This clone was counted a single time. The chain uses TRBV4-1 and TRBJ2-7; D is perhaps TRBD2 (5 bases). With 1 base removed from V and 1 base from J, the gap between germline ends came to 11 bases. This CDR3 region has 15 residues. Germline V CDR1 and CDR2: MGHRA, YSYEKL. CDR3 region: CASSQGRGGSYEQYF. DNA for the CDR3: TGCGCCAGCAGCCAAGGACGAGGAGGATCCTACGAGCAGTACTTC.

CDR3 in amino acids: CASSLGGTGSSPLHF. CDR3 sequence (DNA): TGCGCCAGCAGCTTGGGAGGGACAGGGAGTTCACCCCTCCACTTT. The rearrangement joins TRBV5-1 to TRBJ1-6; 9 bases are a match to TRBD1. Germline assignment: CDR1 SGHRS and CDR2 YFSETQ. The CDR3 length is 15 residues. After removal of 0 bases from V and 9 bases from J, the junction contained 4 bases not matched to a gene.

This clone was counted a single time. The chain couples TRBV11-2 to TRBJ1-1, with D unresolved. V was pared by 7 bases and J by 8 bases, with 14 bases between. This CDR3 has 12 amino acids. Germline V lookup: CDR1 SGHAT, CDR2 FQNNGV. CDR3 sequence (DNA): TGTGCCAGCAATCTGGGTCGGTCCGAAGCTTTCTTT. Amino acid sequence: CASNLGRSEAFF. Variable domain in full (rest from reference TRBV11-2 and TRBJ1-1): EAGVAQSPRYKIIEKRQSVAFWCNPISGHATLYWYQQILGQGPKLLIQFQNNGVVDDSQLPKDRFSAERLKGVDSTLKIQPAKLEDSAVYLCASNLGRSEAFFGQGTRLTVV.

The CDR3 DNA is TGTGCCAGCAGTCCCCGCGGCTACGGGGATGAAAAACTGTTTTTT. It codes for CASSPRGYGDEKLFF. The V gene is TRBV6-5, the J gene TRBJ1-4; D call uncertain. The CDR3 runs 15 residues. CDR1 and CDR2 (germline): MNHEY, SVGAGI. The V and J ends lost 5 bases and 6 bases respectively, with 16 bases between them.

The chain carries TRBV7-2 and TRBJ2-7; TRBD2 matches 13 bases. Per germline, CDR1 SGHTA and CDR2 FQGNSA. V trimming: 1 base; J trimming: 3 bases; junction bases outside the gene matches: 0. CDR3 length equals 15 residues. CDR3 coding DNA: TGTGCCAGCAGCTTAGGACTAGCGGGGGGCTACGAGCAGTACTTC. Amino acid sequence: CASSLGLAGGYEQYF.

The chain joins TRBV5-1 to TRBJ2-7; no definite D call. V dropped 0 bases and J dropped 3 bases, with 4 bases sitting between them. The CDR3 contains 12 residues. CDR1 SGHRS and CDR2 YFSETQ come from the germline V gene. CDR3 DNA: TGCGCCAGCAGCTTGGACTTCTACGAGCAGTACTTC. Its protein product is CASSLDFYEQYF.